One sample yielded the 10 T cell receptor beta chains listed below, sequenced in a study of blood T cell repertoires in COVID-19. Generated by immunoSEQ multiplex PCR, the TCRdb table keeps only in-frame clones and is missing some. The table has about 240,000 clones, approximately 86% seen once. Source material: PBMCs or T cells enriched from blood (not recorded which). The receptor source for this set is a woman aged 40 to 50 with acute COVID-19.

CDR3: CASSLDGQGIIYNEQFF. In DNA, the CDR3 is TGCGCCAGCAGCTTGGATGGACAGGGCATAATTTACAATGAGCAGTTCTTC. This sequence joins TRBV5-1 and TRBJ2-1; the match to TRBD1 covers 8 bases. Germline V gives CDR1 SGHRS, CDR2 YFSETQ. The CDR3 runs 17 residues. Trimming cost V 0 bases and J 4 bases; bases outside gene matches: 9.

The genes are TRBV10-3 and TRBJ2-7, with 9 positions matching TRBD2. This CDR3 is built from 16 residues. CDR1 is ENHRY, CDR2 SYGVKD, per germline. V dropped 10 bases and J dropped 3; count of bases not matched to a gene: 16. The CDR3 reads CATRVAGDFVVYEQYF. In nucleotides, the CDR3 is TGTGCCACCCGAGTAGCGGGAGACTTCGTGGTCTACGAGCAGTACTTC.

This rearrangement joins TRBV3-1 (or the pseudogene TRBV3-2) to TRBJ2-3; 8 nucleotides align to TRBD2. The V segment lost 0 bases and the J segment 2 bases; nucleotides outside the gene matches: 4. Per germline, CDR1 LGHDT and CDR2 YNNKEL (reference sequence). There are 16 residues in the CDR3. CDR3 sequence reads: CASSQDIAGYTDTQYF. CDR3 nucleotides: TGTGCCAGCAGCCAAGATATAGCGGGGTACACAGATACGCAGTATTTT.

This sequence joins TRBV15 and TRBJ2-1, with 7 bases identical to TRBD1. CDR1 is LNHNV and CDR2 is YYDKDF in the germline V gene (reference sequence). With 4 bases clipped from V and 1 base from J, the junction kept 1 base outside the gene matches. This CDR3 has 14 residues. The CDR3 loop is CATSKTGSYNEQFF. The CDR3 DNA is TGTGCCACCAGCAAGACAGGGTCCTACAATGAGCAGTTCTTC. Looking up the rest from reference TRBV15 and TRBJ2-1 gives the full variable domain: DAMVIQNPRYQVTQFGKPVTLSCSQTLNHNVMYWYQQKSSQAPKLLFHYYDKDFNNEADTPDNFQSRRPNTSFCFLDIRSPGLGDTAMYLCATSKTGSYNEQFFGPGTRLTVL.

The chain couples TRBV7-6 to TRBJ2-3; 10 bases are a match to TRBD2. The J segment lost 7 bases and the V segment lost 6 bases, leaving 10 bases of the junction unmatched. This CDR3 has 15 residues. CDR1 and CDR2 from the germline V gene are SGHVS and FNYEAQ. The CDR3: CASSPTGTSDYTQYF. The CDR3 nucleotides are TGTGCCAGCAGTCCGACCGGGACTAGCGATTATACGCAGTATTTT.

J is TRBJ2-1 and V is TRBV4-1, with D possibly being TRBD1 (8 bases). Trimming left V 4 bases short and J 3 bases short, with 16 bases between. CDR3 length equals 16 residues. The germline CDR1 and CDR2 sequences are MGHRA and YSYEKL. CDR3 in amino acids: CASSPRTGRGYNEQFF. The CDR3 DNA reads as TGCGCCAGCAGCCCAAGGACAGGGAGGGGCTACAATGAGCAGTTCTTC.

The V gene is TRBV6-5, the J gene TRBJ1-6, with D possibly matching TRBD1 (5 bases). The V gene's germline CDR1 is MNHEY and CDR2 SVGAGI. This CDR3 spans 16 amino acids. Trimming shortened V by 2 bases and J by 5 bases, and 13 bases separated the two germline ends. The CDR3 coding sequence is TGTGCCAGCAGTTACGGGGGTGGGGGGGATAATTCACCCCTCCACTTT. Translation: CASSYGGGGDNSPLHF.

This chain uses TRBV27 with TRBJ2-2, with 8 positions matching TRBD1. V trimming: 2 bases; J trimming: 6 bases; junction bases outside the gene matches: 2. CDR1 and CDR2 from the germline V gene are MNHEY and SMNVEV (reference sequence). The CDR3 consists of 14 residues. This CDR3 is CASSLRTGPGELFF. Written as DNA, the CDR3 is TGTGCCAGCAGTTTAAGGACAGGGCCCGGGGAGCTGTTTTTT.

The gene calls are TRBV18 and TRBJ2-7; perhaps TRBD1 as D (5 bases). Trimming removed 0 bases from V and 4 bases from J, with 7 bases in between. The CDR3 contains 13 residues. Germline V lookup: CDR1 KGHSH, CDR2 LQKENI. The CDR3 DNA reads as TGTGCCAGCTCACCACCGACAGAATACGAGCAGTACTTC. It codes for CASSPPTEYEQYF.

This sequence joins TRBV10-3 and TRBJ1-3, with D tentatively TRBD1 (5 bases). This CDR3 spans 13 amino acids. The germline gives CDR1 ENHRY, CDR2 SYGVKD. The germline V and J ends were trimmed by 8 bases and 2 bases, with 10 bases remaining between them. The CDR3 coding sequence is TGTGCCATCCAAGGGGAAACTGGAAACACCATATATTTT. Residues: CAIQGETGNTIYF.